Following are 8 T cell receptor beta chains from one sample sequenced in a study of T cells after posttransplantation cyclophosphamide. Only in-frame clones appear in the TCRdb table, and some are missing; sequencing was by immunoSEQ multiplex PCR. There are some 66,000 clones in the sample; 85% to 95% occur only once, and approximately 2.7% lies in the top ten. Sequencing was carried out using PBMCs. These receptors were collected from a woman aged 30 to 39 in good health and a related stem cell transplant donor.

The chain joins TRBV21-1 to TRBJ1-2. TRBV21-1 is marked as a pseudogene. The CDR3 length is 16 residues. The CDR3 is CASSKDEGWINYGYTF. CDR3 sequence (DNA): TGTGCCAGCAGCAAGGATGAGGGGTGGATAAACTATGGCTACACCTTC.

The V gene is TRBV27, the J gene TRBJ2-5, with 12 nucleotides matching TRBD2. Germline V gene data show CDR1 as MNHEY and CDR2 as SMNVEV (reference sequence). The CDR3 contains 17 residues. The V segment lost 6 bases and the J segment 0 bases; nucleotides outside the gene matches: 8. The CDR3, as DNA: TGTGCCAGCAGAAGGACTAGCGGGGTTCGGTACCAAGAGACCCAGTACTTC. It codes for CASRRTSGVRYQETQYF.

J is TRBJ1-6 and V is TRBV4-3, with D possibly being TRBD1 (6 bases). Germline V gene sequence: CDR1 LGHNA, CDR2 YSLEER. This CDR3 spans 14 amino acids. V was pared by 6 bases and J by 7 bases, with 13 bases between. The DNA of the CDR3 is TGCGCCAGCAGTCACGACAGGACCAATTCACCCCTCCACTTT. This sequence encodes CASSHDRTNSPLHF.

The J gene is TRBJ1-1, the V gene TRBV5-1, with TRBD1 identical over 9 bases. The junction had 9 bases not matched to a gene; V was cut back by 1 base and J by 2 bases. The CDR3 contains 17 residues. The V gene's germline CDR1 is SGHRS and CDR2 YFSETQ. The CDR3, as DNA: TGCGCCAGCAGCTTGACCGGGACAGGGATTGGTAACACTGAAGCTTTCTTT. Translating it yields CASSLTGTGIGNTEAFF.

The chain employs TRBV5-4 and TRBJ2-2, with 7 bases lining up with TRBD1. Germline values: CDR1 SGHNT, CDR2 YYREEE (reference sequence). This CDR3 has 18 residues. V was clipped by 4 bases and J by 0 bases; unmatched bases: 12. The CDR3 loop is CASSPPLGGGTNTGELFF. CDR3 sequence (DNA): TGTGCCAGCAGCCCTCCTCTAGGGGGCGGCACGAACACCGGGGAGCTGTTTTTT. The full variable domain, with the rest looked up from reference TRBV5-4 and TRBJ2-2, is ETGVTQSPTHLIKTRGQQVTLRCSSQSGHNTVSWYQQALGQGPQFIFQYYREEENGRGNFPPRFSGLQFPNYSSELNVNALELDDSALYLCASSPPLGGGTNTGELFFGEGSRLTVL.

V and J are TRBV29-1 and TRBJ2-3; 12 nucleotides align to TRBD1. The V gene's germline CDR1 is SQVTM and CDR2 ANQGSEA. Trimming cost V 4 bases and J 4 bases; bases outside gene matches: 3. The CDR3 consists of 14 residues. The CDR3 protein is CSVGGQGAADTQYF. In nucleotides, the CDR3 is TGCAGCGTTGGGGGACAGGGGGCTGCAGATACGCAGTATTTT.

J is TRBJ1-1 and V is TRBV5-1; D gene uncertain. This CDR3 contains 16 residues. Germline V gene sequence: CDR1 SGHRS, CDR2 YFSETQ. V lost 0 bases and J 0 bases, leaving 12 bases between the germline ends. The CDR3 DNA reads TGCGCCAGCAGCTTGGTGGCAGCGTCCATGAACACTGAAGCTTTCTTT. Protein sequence: CASSLVAASMNTEAFF. Full variable domain (missing parts from reference TRBV5-1 and TRBJ1-1): KAGVTQTPRYLIKTRGQQVTLSCSPISGHRSVSWYQQTPGQGLQFLFEYFSETQRNKGNFPGRFSGRQFSNSRSEMNVSTLELGDSALYLCASSLVAASMNTEAFFGQGTRLTVV.

The rearrangement joins TRBV19 to TRBJ1-2, with TRBD1 matching over 8 bases. With 6 bases clipped from V and 6 bases from J, the junction kept 12 bases outside the gene matches. This CDR3 has 15 residues. The germline CDR1 and CDR2 sequences are LNHDA and SQIVND (reference sequence). DNA of the CDR3: TGTGCCAGTAGGGGACCCGGGACAGGAAGGGATGGCTACACCTTC. This gives the protein CASRGPGTGRDGYTF.